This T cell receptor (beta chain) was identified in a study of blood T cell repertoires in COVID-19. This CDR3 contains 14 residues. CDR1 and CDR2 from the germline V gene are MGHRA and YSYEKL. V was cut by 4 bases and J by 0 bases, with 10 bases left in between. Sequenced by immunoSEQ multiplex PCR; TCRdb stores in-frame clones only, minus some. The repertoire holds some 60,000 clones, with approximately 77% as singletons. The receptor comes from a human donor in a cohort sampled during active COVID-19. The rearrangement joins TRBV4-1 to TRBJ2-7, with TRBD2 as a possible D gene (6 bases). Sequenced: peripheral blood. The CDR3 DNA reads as TGCGCCAGCAGCCGGACTACGGTCTCCTACGAGCAGTACTTC. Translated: CASSRTTVSYEQYF.